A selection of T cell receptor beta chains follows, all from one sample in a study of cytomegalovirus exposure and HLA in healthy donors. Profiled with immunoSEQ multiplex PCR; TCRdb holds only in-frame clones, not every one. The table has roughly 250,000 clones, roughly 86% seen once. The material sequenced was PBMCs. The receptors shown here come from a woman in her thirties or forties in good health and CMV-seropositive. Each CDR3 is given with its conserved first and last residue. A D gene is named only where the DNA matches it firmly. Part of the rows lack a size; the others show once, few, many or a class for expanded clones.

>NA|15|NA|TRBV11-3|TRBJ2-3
CASSLGGGATDTQYF
TGTGCCAGCAGCTTAGGAGGGGGAGCCACAGATACGCAGTATTTT
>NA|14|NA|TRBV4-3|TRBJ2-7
CASSQVTGGYEQYF
TGCGCCAGCAGCCAGGTTACAGGTGGCTACGAGCAGTACTTC
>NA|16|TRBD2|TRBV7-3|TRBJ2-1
CASSLYGASGSGEQFF
TGTGCCAGCAGCTTATACGGGGCTAGCGGGAGTGGTGAGCAGTTCTTC
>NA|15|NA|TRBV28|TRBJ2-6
CASSPDSSGANVLTF
TGTGCCAGCAGTCCGGACTCCTCTGGGGCCAACGTCCTGACTTTC
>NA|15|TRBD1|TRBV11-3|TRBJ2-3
CASRQGQVRTDTQYF
TGTGCCAGCAGACAGGGACAGGTCCGGACGGATACGCAGTATTTT
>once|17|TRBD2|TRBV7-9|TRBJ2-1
CASSSSPGTSRYNEQFF
TGTGCCAGCAGCTCCTCCCCCGGGACTAGCAGGTACAATGAGCAGTTCTTC
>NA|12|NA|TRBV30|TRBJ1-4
CAWSTGDEKLFF
TGTGCCTGGAGCACTGGTGATGAAAAACTGTTTTTT
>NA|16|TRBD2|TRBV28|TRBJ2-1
CATKRGSGRALNEQFF
TGTGCCACCAAAAGGGGTAGCGGGAGGGCCCTTAATGAGCAGTTCTTC
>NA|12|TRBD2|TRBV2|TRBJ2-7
CASKLAGGEQYF
TGTGCCAGCAAGTTAGCGGGAGGTGAGCAGTACTTC
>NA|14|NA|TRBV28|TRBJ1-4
CASTRSSGVEKLFF
TGTGCCAGCACCCGATCTAGCGGGGTTGAAAAACTGTTTTTT
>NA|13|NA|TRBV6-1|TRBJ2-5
CASSVLQQETQYF
TGTGCCAGCAGTGTGTTACAACAAGAGACCCAGTACTTC
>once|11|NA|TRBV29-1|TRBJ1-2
CSVGGGGGYTF
TGCAGCGTTGGAGGGGGTGGTGGCTACACCTTC
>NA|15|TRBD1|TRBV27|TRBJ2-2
CASSSRTGEPGELFF
TGTGCCAGCAGTTCCCGAACAGGGGAACCCGGGGAGCTGTTTTTT
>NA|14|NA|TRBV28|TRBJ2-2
CATLPGSNTGELFF
TGTGCCACCCTACCGGGTTCGAACACCGGGGAGCTGTTTTTT
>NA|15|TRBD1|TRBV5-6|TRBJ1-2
CASRQGAVHFYGYTF
TGTGCCAGCAGACAGGGGGCCGTTCACTTCTATGGCTACACCTTC
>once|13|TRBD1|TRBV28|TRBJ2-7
CASTSGGGREQYF
TGTGCCAGCACCTCAGGGGGCGGACGCGAGCAGTACTTC
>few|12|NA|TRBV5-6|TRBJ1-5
CASSVSARPQHF
TGTGCCAGCTCGGTGAGCGCCCGGCCCCAGCATTTT
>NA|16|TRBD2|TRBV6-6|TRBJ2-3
CASSYSNLAGTDTQYF
TGTGCCAGCAGTTACTCCAACCTAGCGGGCACAGATACGCAGTATTTT
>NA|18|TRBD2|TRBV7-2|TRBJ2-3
CASSLEGIAGGPTYTQYF
TGTGCCAGCAGCTTGGAGGGGATAGCGGGAGGGCCGACATATACGCAGTATTTT
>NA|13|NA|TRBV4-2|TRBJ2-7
CASSPLAGYEQYF
TGTGCCAGCAGCCCCCTTGCAGGGTACGAGCAGTACTTC
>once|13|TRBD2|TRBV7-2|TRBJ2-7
CASSLARTSELYF
TGTGCCAGCAGCCTCGCCCGAACTAGCGAACTGTACTTC
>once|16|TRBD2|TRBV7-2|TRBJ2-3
CASSLGWREVTDTQYF
TGTGCCAGCAGCTTAGGTTGGCGGGAGGTCACAGATACGCAGTATTTT
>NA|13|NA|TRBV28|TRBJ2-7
CASSLTVPYEQYF
TGTGCCAGCAGCCTTACTGTCCCCTACGAGCAGTACTTC
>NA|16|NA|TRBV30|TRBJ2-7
CAWRATTRTLSYEQYF
TGTGCCTGGAGGGCGACAACGAGGACACTATCCTACGAGCAGTACTTC
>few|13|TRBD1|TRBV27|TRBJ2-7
CASSRDSSGEQYF
TGTGCCAGCAGTCGGGACAGCTCGGGGGAGCAGTACTTC
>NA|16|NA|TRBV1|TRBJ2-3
CTSSQDEREGPDTQYF
TGCACCAGCAGCCAGGACGAGCGGGAGGGCCCCGATACGCAGTATTTT
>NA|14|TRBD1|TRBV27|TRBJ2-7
CASSPDRAAYEQYF
TGTGCCAGCAGTCCTGACAGGGCTGCCTACGAGCAGTACTTC
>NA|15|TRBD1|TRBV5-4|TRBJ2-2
CASSAGTGYTGELFF
TGTGCCAGCAGCGCGGGGACAGGCTACACCGGGGAGCTGTTTTTT
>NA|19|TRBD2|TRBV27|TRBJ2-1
CASSFGTSGPLVSDNEQFF
TGTGCCAGCAGTTTCGGGACTAGCGGGCCTTTGGTTTCGGACAATGAGCAGTTCTTC
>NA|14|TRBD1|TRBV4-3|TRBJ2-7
CASSPGQGTYEQYF
TGCGCCAGCAGCCCGGGACAGGGGACCTACGAGCAGTACTTC
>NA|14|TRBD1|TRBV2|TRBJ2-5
CATQGASGQETQYF
TGTGCCACCCAGGGGGCGAGTGGACAAGAGACCCAGTACTTC
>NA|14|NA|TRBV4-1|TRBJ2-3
CASSQDSRADTQYF
TGCGCCAGCAGCCAAGATTCGAGGGCAGATACGCAGTATTTT